These 22 T cell receptor beta chains originate from one sample sequenced in a study of blood T cell repertoires in COVID-19. Clones were read by immunoSEQ multiplex PCR, and TCRdb kept only the in-frame ones, dropping some. Of approximately 65,000 clones in the sample, 80% to 90% were seen once. Material for sequencing was PBMCs or T cells enriched from blood (not recorded which). The receptors were sampled from a woman in her 40s with acute COVID-19.

The chain has TRBV15 and TRBJ2-1, with 9 bases that match TRBD1. CDR3 length equals 15 residues. CDR1 and CDR2 from the germline V gene are LNHNV and YYDKDF (reference sequence). V shed 4 bases and J 8 bases; nucleotides not matched to a gene: 9. The CDR3 nucleotides read TGTGCCACCAGCACTGGACAGGGGCTTAAAGATGAGCAGTTCTTC. It specifies CATSTGQGLKDEQFF.

The chain carries TRBV3-1 (or the pseudogene TRBV3-2) and TRBJ2-1; TRBD2 might be the D (5 bases). V was pared by 4 bases and J by 6 bases, with 16 bases between. Per germline, CDR1 LGHDT and CDR2 YNNKEL (reference sequence). The CDR3 has 15 amino acids. DNA for the CDR3: TGTGCCAGCAGCCCTGTCCGCGGGTGGGCCAATGAGCAGTTCTTC. Residues: CASSPVRGWANEQFF.

This chain joins TRBV5-4 and TRBJ1-3; 7 bases map to TRBD1. From germline, CDR1 is SGHNT and CDR2 YYREEE (reference sequence). V trimming: 2 bases; J trimming: 2 bases; junction bases outside the gene matches: 1. The CDR3 loop spans 14 amino acids. The CDR3: CASSFDRAGNTIYF. CDR3 DNA sequence: TGTGCCAGCAGCTTCGACAGGGCTGGAAACACCATATATTTT.

This chain uses TRBV28 with TRBJ2-5, with TRBD2 identical over 12 bases. Germline V gene sequence: CDR1 MDHEN, CDR2 SYDVKM. V was pared by 6 bases and J by 1 base, with 3 bases of the junction left unmatched. The CDR3 sequence is 15 residues long. As DNA, the CDR3 is TGTGCCAGCAGCCCTAGCGGGGGGGGCCAAGAGACCCAGTACTTC. It specifies CASSPSGGGQETQYF.

The genes are TRBV29-1 and TRBJ2-5, with unresolved D. In germline, CDR1 is SQVTM, CDR2 ANQGSEA. The CDR3 is made up of 11 amino acids. Trimming removed 4 bases at V and 4 bases at J, with 7 bases between. The CDR3 bases are TGCAGCGTTGCGTTATTAGAGACCCAGTACTTC. Translating gives CSVALLETQYF.

The chain has TRBV3-1 (or the pseudogene TRBV3-2) and TRBJ2-7; a possible D gene is TRBD1 (5 bases). Trimming pared 2 bases from V and 5 bases from J, leaving 13 bases between. The CDR3 length is 14 residues. Germline V gene lookup returns CDR1 LGHDT and CDR2 YNNKEL (reference sequence). The CDR3 reads CASSQFGQGDEQYF. CDR3 DNA sequence: TGTGCCAGCAGCCAATTCGGCCAGGGTGACGAGCAGTACTTC.

The V call is TRBV25-1, the J call TRBJ2-5; the match to TRBD2 covers 11 bases. Germline CDR1 is MGHDK and CDR2 is SYGVNS. This CDR3 is built from 15 residues. Losses at the gene ends were 1 base for V and 4 bases for J; bases not matched to a gene: 2. CDR3 nucleotide sequence: TGTGCCAGCAGTGAATTTGGGACTAGCGGAGAGACCCAGTACTTC. Translation: CASSEFGTSGETQYF.

V is TRBV12-3 or TRBV12-4 and J is TRBJ2-7, with D possibly being TRBD2 (5 bases). V was cut by 6 bases and J by 5 bases, with 14 bases left in between. The CDR3 sequence is 13 residues long. CDR3 nucleotide sequence: TGTGCCAGCAGCCCGAGGTCGAGGGACGAGCAGTACTTC. Residues: CASSPRSRDEQYF.

The rearrangement links TRBV12-5 to TRBJ2-3, with TRBD1 identical over 10 bases. Germline CDR1 and CDR2: LGHNT and FRNRAP. The CDR3 contains 15 residues. J was trimmed by 4 bases and V by 6 bases; bases with no gene match: 7. The chain's CDR3 is CASGPGQGVADTQYF. The CDR3 DNA reads as TGTGCTAGTGGCCCTGGACAGGGGGTGGCAGATACGCAGTATTTT.

J is TRBJ1-2 and V is TRBV7-2, with D maybe TRBD1 (5 bases). With 5 bases removed from V and 2 bases from J, the gap between germline ends came to 9 bases. CDR1 is SGHTA and CDR2 is FQGNSA in the germline V gene. CDR3 length equals 13 residues. In DNA, the CDR3 is TGTGCCAGCAGCCCAGGGAGGAACTATGGCTACACCTTC. Translation gives CASSPGRNYGYTF.

The chain recombines TRBV7-8 with TRBJ2-5; D ambiguous. Germline loops: CDR1 SGHVS, CDR2 FQNEAQ. This CDR3 region has 14 residues. V lost 3 bases and J lost 0, with 8 bases in between. In DNA form, the CDR3 reads TGTGCCAGCAGCTTCGACACCGACCAAGAGACCCAGTACTTC. Protein: CASSFDTDQETQYF.

The rearrangement uses TRBV9 and TRBJ1-3; a possible D gene is TRBD1 (6 bases). Trimming stripped 3 bases from V and 0 bases from J, with 13 bases between. Germline values: CDR1 SGDLS, CDR2 YYNGEE. The CDR3 is made up of 16 amino acids. For the CDR3, the DNA is TGTGCCAGCAGCGCGTTCCAGGGGATCTCTGGAAACACCATATATTTT. Translation: CASSAFQGISGNTIYF.

CDR3 sequence reads: CASSQTISGGSYEQYF. Written as DNA, the CDR3 is TGCGCCAGCAGCCAAACCATTAGCGGGGGCTCCTACGAGCAGTACTTC. The chain employs TRBV5-1 and TRBJ2-7; 9 nucleotides line up with TRBD2. The CDR3 sequence is 16 residues long. Trimming at V came to 4 bases and at J to 0 bases, leaving 8 bases not matched to a gene. Germline V gene data show CDR1 as SGHRS and CDR2 as YFSETQ.

J is TRBJ2-7 and V is TRBV11-2, with D possibly TRBD2 on 6 matching bases. V was cut by 6 bases and J by 2 bases, with 17 bases left in between. Germline CDR1 reads SGHAT; CDR2 reads FQNNGV. The CDR3 has 15 amino acids. The CDR3, as DNA: TGTGCCAGCAGTCCCTCCGTCGGGGGACCCTACGAGCAGTACTTC. Translation gives CASSPSVGGPYEQYF.

This chain connects TRBV5-8 to TRBJ2-2, with TRBD1 identical over 7 bases. The V and J ends lost 6 bases and 6 bases, in that order; junction bases with no gene match: 11. Germline V gene lookup returns CDR1 SGHTS and CDR2 YDEGEE. The CDR3 extends over 15 amino acids. The CDR3 DNA reads as TGTGCCAGCAAATTAAGACAGGGAACGGCCGGGGAGCTGTTTTTT. Protein product: CASKLRQGTAGELFF.

This chain uses TRBV19 with TRBJ2-2; 7 bases line up with TRBD1. The CDR3 totals 16 residues. V was clipped by 4 bases and J by 8 bases; unmatched bases: 13. The germline gives CDR1 LNHDA, CDR2 SQIVND (reference sequence). The CDR3 DNA reads TGTGCCAGTAGTACGGAGGCCCGACAGGGAAGGGGGGAGCTGTTTTTT. It translates to CASSTEARQGRGELFF.

Comment on this clone: Other DNA sequences within the sample encode an identical CDR3. The chain couples TRBV14 to TRBJ1-2, with D uncertain. V shed 0 bases and J shed 0 bases, with 8 bases lying between them. The germline CDR1 and CDR2 sequences are SGHDN and FVKESK. The CDR3 length is 15 residues. The CDR3 sequence is CASSQDLQSNYGYTF. The CDR3 DNA reads TGTGCCAGCAGCCAAGATCTCCAGTCTAACTATGGCTACACCTTC.

This sequence joins TRBV19 and TRBJ2-7; D not resolved. The length of the CDR3 is 12 residues. CDR1 is LNHDA and CDR2 is SQIVND in the germline V gene (reference sequence). V dropped 5 bases and J dropped 0 bases, with 5 bases sitting between them. The CDR3 coding sequence is TGTGCCAGTAGTCACGGCTCCTACGAGCAGTACTTC. Protein: CASSHGSYEQYF. Variable domain in full (rest from reference TRBV19 and TRBJ2-7): DGGITQSPKYLFRKEGQNVTLSCEQNLNHDAMYWYRQDPGQGLRLIYYSQIVNDFQKGDIAEGYSVSREKKESFPLTVTSAQKNPTAFYLCASSHGSYEQYFGPGTRLTVT.

This clone was seen ten or more times. J is TRBJ1-4 and V is TRBV7-3; no firm D call. V lost 1 base and J 4 bases, leaving 7 bases between the germline ends. CDR3 length equals 14 residues. CDR1 and CDR2 (germline): SGHTA, FQGTGA. The DNA for the CDR3 is TGTGCCAGCAGCTTAAGGAGCAATAATGAAAAACTGTTTTTT. It is translated as CASSLRSNNEKLFF.

V and J are TRBV11-2 and TRBJ1-5; TRBD1 aligns across 10 bases. CDR1 and CDR2 (germline): SGHAT, FQNNGV. The CDR3 has 15 residues. Trimming at V came to 5 bases and at J to 3 bases, leaving 4 bases not matched to a gene. The CDR3 region has the DNA TGTGCCAGCAGCCAGGGACAGGGGATCAATCAGCCCCAGCATTTT. Protein product: CASSQGQGINQPQHF.

The chain is built from TRBV4-2 and TRBJ2-3; 15 bases fit TRBD2. The CDR3 is 19 amino acids. J was trimmed by 6 bases and V by 0 bases; bases with no gene match: 10. In germline, CDR1 is LGHNA, CDR2 YNFKEQ. The chain's CDR3 is CASSQEIPGLAGGTDTQYF. CDR3 nucleotides: TGTGCCAGCAGCCAAGAGATCCCGGGACTAGCGGGGGGAACGGATACGCAGTATTTT.

The genes are TRBV10-3 and TRBJ2-1; D uncertain. Germline CDR1 is ENHRY and CDR2 is SYGVKD. The CDR3 is 12 amino acids. Trimming left V 2 bases short and J 6 bases short, with 5 bases between. CDR3 sequence: CAISEISNEQFF. CDR3 sequence (DNA): TGTGCCATCAGTGAGATTAGCAATGAGCAGTTCTTC.